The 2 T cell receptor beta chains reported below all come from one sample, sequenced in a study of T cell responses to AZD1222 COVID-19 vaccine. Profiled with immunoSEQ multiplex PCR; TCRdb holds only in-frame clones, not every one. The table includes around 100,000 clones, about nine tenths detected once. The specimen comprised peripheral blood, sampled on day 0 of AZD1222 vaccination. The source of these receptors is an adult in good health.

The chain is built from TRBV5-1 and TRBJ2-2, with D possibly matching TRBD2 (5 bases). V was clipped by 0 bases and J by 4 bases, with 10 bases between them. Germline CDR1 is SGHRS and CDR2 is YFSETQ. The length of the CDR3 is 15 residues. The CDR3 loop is CASSLAPGGTGELFF. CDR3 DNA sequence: TGCGCCAGCAGCTTGGCCCCCGGAGGCACCGGGGAGCTGTTTTTT. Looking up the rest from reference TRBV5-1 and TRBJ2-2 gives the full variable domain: KAGVTQTPRYLIKTRGQQVTLSCSPISGHRSVSWYQQTPGQGLQFLFEYFSETQRNKGNFPGRFSGRQFSNSRSEMNVSTLELGDSALYLCASSLAPGGTGELFFGEGSRLTVL.

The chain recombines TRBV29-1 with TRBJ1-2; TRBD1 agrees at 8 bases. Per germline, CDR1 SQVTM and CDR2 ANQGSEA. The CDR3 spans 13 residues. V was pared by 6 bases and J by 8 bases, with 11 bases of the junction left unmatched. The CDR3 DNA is TGCAGCGTCACCCGGGACAGGTTGAACGGCTACACCTTC. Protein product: CSVTRDRLNGYTF.